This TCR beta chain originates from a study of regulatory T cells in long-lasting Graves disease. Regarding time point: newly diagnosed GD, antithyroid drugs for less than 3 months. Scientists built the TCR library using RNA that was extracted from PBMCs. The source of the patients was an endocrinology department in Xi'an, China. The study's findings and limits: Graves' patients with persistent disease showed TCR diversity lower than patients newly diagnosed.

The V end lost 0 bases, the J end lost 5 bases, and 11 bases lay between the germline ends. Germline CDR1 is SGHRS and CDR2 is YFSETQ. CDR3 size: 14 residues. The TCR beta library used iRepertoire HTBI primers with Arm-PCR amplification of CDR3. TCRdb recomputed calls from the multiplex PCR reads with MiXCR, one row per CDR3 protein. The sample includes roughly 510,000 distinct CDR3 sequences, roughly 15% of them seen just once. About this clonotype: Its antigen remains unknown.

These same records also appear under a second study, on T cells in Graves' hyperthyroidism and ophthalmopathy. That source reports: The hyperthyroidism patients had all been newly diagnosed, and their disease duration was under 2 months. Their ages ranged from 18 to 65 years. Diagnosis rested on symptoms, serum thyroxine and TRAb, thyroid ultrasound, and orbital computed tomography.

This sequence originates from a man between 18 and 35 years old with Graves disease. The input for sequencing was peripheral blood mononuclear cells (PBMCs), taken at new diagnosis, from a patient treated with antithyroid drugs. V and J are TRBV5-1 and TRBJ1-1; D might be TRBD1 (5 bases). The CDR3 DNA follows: TGCGCCAGCAGCTTGGCGGGGGTTCGGACTGAAGCTTTCTTT. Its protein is CASSLAGVRTEAFF.